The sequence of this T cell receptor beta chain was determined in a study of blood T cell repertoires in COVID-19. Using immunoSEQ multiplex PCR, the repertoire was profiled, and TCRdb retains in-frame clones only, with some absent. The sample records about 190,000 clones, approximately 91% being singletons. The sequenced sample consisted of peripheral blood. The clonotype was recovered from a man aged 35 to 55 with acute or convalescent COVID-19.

CDR3 nucleotides: TGTGCCACCAGTGACCCCACTAGTGGGGCCAACGTCCTGACTTTC. Its translation: CATSDPTSGANVLTF. This chain connects TRBV24-1 to TRBJ2-6; TRBD2 might be the D (5 bases). The length of the CDR3 is 15 residues. Per germline, CDR1 KGHDR and CDR2 SFDVKD. V gave up 4 bases and J gave up 3 bases, with 9 bases separating them.